One and the same sample provided the 19 T cell receptor beta chains below, sequenced in a study of blood T cell repertoires in COVID-19. TCRdb's table, derived via immunoSEQ multiplex PCR, lists solely in-frame clones and lacks some. The sample carries about 67,000 clones, roughly nine tenths recorded once. Sequenced material: peripheral blood. The receptors were gathered from an elderly woman with acute or convalescent COVID-19.

The chain employs TRBV19 and TRBJ2-3; the match to TRBD1 covers 10 bases. Trimming removed 3 bases from V and 5 bases from J; junction bases left unmatched: 8. The CDR3 is 16 residues long. Germline CDR1 LNHDA, CDR2 SQIVND (reference sequence). CDR3 sequence: CASSITRTGGGDTQYF. DNA for the CDR3: TGTGCCAGTAGTATCACCCGGACAGGGGGAGGAGATACGCAGTATTTT.

The rearrangement joins TRBV11-2 to TRBJ1-5; D unresolved. Deletions cut 3 bases from V and 4 bases from J, with 13 bases between. CDR3 length equals 15 residues. Germline-derived CDR1 and CDR2 are SGHAT and FQNNGV. As DNA, the CDR3 is TGTGCCAGCAGCTTGTCCGGGAGCTTGAATCAGCCCCAGCATTTT. Encoded protein: CASSLSGSLNQPQHF. Together with reference TRBV11-2 and TRBJ1-5, the CDR3 gives the full variable domain: EAGVAQSPRYKIIEKRQSVAFWCNPISGHATLYWYQQILGQGPKLLIQFQNNGVVDDSQLPKDRFSAERLKGVDSTLKIQPAKLEDSAVYLCASSLSGSLNQPQHFGDGTRLSIL.

The chain has TRBV6-5 and TRBJ2-7, with D possibly being TRBD2 (5 bases). Trimming took 5 bases from V and 6 from J, leaving 20 bases between them. Germline V gives CDR1 MNHEY, CDR2 SVGAGI. The CDR3 loop spans 15 amino acids. CDR3 in amino acids: CASSRAVRTTGEQYF. CDR3 nucleotide sequence: TGTGCCAGCAGTCGAGCGGTACGCACGACGGGCGAGCAGTACTTC.

V usage is TRBV9 and J usage is TRBJ2-5, with 9 nucleotides matching TRBD2. This CDR3 has 15 residues. Germline V lookup: CDR1 SGDLS, CDR2 YYNGEE. Trimming cost V 5 bases and J 4 bases; bases outside gene matches: 9. The CDR3 DNA reads as TGTGCCAGCAGTCAGGTGGGCGGGAGGGTAGAGACCCAGTACTTC. Translated: CASSQVGGRVETQYF.

This chain uses TRBV24-1 with TRBJ1-5; D may be TRBD1 (6 bases). The V end lost 6 bases, the J end lost 3 bases, and 11 bases lay between the germline ends. The CDR3 has 14 amino acids. The germline gives CDR1 KGHDR, CDR2 SFDVKD. CDR3 bases: TGTGCCACCAGTCGAGGGGGGGCCAATCAGCCCCAGCATTTT. Its translation is CATSRGGANQPQHF.

The V gene is TRBV7-9, the J gene TRBJ2-7, with a weak D call TRBD1 (5 bases). Germline loops: CDR1 SEHNR, CDR2 FQNEAQ (reference sequence). V lost 2 bases and J lost 5, with 19 bases in between. The CDR3 runs 16 residues. The CDR3 DNA sequence: TGTGCCAGCAGCTTACAGGGAAGCGCGACGTCCCACGAGCAGTACTTC. The encoded protein is CASSLQGSATSHEQYF.

CDR3 loop: CASSPSGRANEQFF. The CDR3 nucleotides read TGTGCCAGCAGTCCTAGCGGGAGGGCCAATGAGCAGTTCTTC. V is TRBV27 and J is TRBJ2-1; TRBD2 matches at 12 bases. V gave up 5 bases and J gave up 6 bases; unmatched junction bases: 2. The CDR3 is 14 amino acids. Germline V gives CDR1 MNHEY, CDR2 SMNVEV (reference sequence).

The chain uses TRBV15 and TRBJ1-3; 10 bases are a match to TRBD1. Germline CDR1 reads LNHNV; CDR2 reads YYDKDF (reference sequence). J gave up 2 bases and V 6 bases, and 4 bases lay outside the gene matches. The CDR3 totals 15 residues. CDR3 in DNA: TGTGCCACCAGTTTGGACAGGGGGACTGGAAACACCATATATTTT. Its translation: CATSLDRGTGNTIYF.

The chain recombines TRBV4-3 with TRBJ1-5; D call uncertain. V lost 4 bases to trimming and J lost 3 bases, with 7 bases between them. Germline V lookup: CDR1 LGHNA, CDR2 YSLEER. The CDR3 is 13 residues long. The CDR3 sequence is CASSPRLNQPQHF. The CDR3, as DNA: TGCGCCAGCAGCCCTCGACTCAATCAGCCCCAGCATTTT.

The sample holds one count of this clone. The CDR3 sequence is CASSLVTGGYTF. CDR3 DNA: TGTGCCAGCAGCTTGGTTACGGGAGGCTACACCTTC. V and J are TRBV5-6 and TRBJ1-2; D gene unclear. V lost 0 bases and J 8 bases, leaving 8 bases between the germline ends. CDR1 SGHDT and CDR2 YYEEEE come from the germline V gene. This CDR3 is built from 12 residues.

The chain joins TRBV11-2 to TRBJ2-3, with D tentatively TRBD2 (5 bases). The germline gives CDR1 SGHAT, CDR2 FQNNGV. CDR3 length: 14 amino acids. The V and J ends lost 4 bases and 4 bases respectively, with 12 bases between them. Here the CDR3 reads CASSSPPGSDTQYF. CDR3 in DNA: TGTGCCAGCAGCTCCCCCCCGGGGTCAGATACGCAGTATTTT.

The chain combines TRBV5-1 with TRBJ1-2; TRBD1 aligns across 8 bases. V lost 0 bases, J lost 4 bases, and 5 bases stayed unmatched. From germline, CDR1 is SGHRS and CDR2 YFSETQ. This CDR3 is built from 15 residues. The CDR3 nucleotides read TGCGCCAGCAGCTTGGACGGAACAGGGGGCTATGGCTACACCTTC. It yields the protein CASSLDGTGGYGYTF. Together with reference TRBV5-1 and TRBJ1-2, the CDR3 gives the full variable domain: KAGVTQTPRYLIKTRGQQVTLSCSPISGHRSVSWYQQTPGQGLQFLFEYFSETQRNKGNFPGRFSGRQFSNSRSEMNVSTLELGDSALYLCASSLDGTGGYGYTFGSGTRLTVV.

The chain links TRBV5-1 to TRBJ1-4; 8 nucleotides agree with TRBD1. This CDR3 comprises 18 residues. V gave up 5 bases and J gave up 1 base; unmatched junction bases: 13. Germline V gives CDR1 SGHRS, CDR2 YFSETQ. CDR3 sequence: CASSSTGVQGRTNEKLFF. The CDR3 DNA follows: TGCGCCAGCAGTTCGACAGGGGTTCAGGGTAGAACTAATGAAAAACTGTTTTTT.

This sequence joins TRBV3-1 (or the pseudogene TRBV3-2) and TRBJ1-4, with 7 bases that match TRBD1. This CDR3 comprises 16 residues. Trimming at V came to 5 bases and at J to 8 bases, leaving 14 bases not matched to a gene. The germline V gene has CDR1 LGHDT and CDR2 YNNKEL (reference sequence). Written as DNA, the CDR3 is TGTGCCAGCAGCAAAACACAGGGGATGAAAGGGGAAAAACTGTTTTTT. It encodes CASSKTQGMKGEKLFF.

V and J are TRBV5-5 and TRBJ1-1, with D unresolved. The V gene lost 3 bases and the J gene lost 0 bases, with 6 bases spanning the gap. This CDR3 has 13 residues. Per the germline V gene, CDR1 is SGHKS and CDR2 is YYEKEE (reference sequence). The CDR3 is CASSWAMNTEAFF. CDR3 in DNA: TGTGCCAGCAGCTGGGCCATGAACACTGAAGCTTTCTTT.

The chain links TRBV7-9 to TRBJ2-7, with a tentative D call TRBD2 (7 bases). The V gene lost 8 bases and the J gene lost 9 bases, with 20 bases spanning the gap. Germline V gene lookup returns CDR1 SEHNR and CDR2 FQNEAQ (reference sequence). There are 13 residues in the CDR3. CDR3 sequence: CASGRGGDILQYF. The CDR3 region has the DNA TGTGCCAGCGGGAGGGGAGGGGACATCCTGCAGTACTTC.

The chain is built from TRBV27 and TRBJ2-3; 8 nucleotides line up with TRBD2. Germline loops: CDR1 MNHEY, CDR2 SMNVEV (reference sequence). After removal of 1 base from V and 1 base from J, the junction contained 4 bases not matched to a gene. CDR3 length: 16 amino acids. The CDR3 sequence is CASSLWPGLGTDTQYF. The CDR3 DNA reads TGTGCCAGCAGTTTATGGCCGGGACTAGGCACAGATACGCAGTATTTT.

The CDR3 bases are TGTGCCAGCAGCCCGCCCGGGACACATAACACTGAAGCTTTCTTT. It translates to CASSPPGTHNTEAFF. The gene calls are TRBV3-1 (or the pseudogene TRBV3-2) and TRBJ1-1; a weak D match, TRBD1 (6 bases). V was cut by 4 bases and J by 2 bases, with 14 bases left in between. This CDR3 region has 15 residues. CDR1 is LGHDT and CDR2 is YNNKEL in the germline V gene (reference sequence).

The chain is built from TRBV27 and TRBJ1-1; 7 nucleotides line up with TRBD1. V shed 2 bases and J 3 bases; nucleotides not matched to a gene: 6. This CDR3 contains 15 residues. Germline V gene sequence: CDR1 MNHEY, CDR2 SMNVEV (reference sequence). CDR3 sequence reads: CASSLKAGGHTEAFF. The CDR3 DNA sequence: TGTGCCAGCAGTTTAAAGGCAGGGGGGCACACTGAAGCTTTCTTT.